One T cell receptor beta chain is described in this entry. This record belongs to a study of blood T cell repertoires in COVID-19. For the study at large: Acute and convalescent COVID-19 samples came from the United States, Italy and Spain. PBMCs, B-cell-depleted T cells, or T cells provided the cDNA or gDNA that made up the material.

V lost 7 bases and J 0 bases, leaving 15 bases between the germline ends. The germline CDR1 and CDR2 sequences are MGHDK and SYGVNS. The CDR3 is made up of 15 amino acids. Source study methods: The assay estimated nucleated cells by amplifying reference gene primers. Only in-frame clones appear in the TCRdb table, and some are missing; sequencing was by immunoSEQ multiplex PCR. V, J and clone size are taken as reported in that table, and D and trimming were inferred from the DNA itself. The sample yields about 28,000 clones, about two thirds seen once. The TCR comes from a boy younger than 10 with active or convalescent COVID-19. This chain joins TRBV25-1 and TRBJ1-1; D uncertain. The sequencing sample was made of peripheral blood. In DNA form, the CDR3 reads TGTGCCAGCAAGGACGGCGGGTCCATGAACACTGAAGCTTTCTTT. Translated: CASKDGGSMNTEAFF.